This is a list of T cell receptor beta chains from one sample in a study of OX40 agonist ivuxolimab in advanced cancers. The table came from immunoSEQ multiplex PCR; TCRdb's copy has only in-frame clones and leaves some out. The sample holds some 80,000 clones, about nine tenths seen once. Sample: CD4+ or CD8+ T cells sorted from blood, taken in a trial of the OX40 agonist ivuxolimab. These receptors originate from an adult with an advanced solid tumor such as melanoma, head and neck, liver or kidney cancer. The CDR3 runs from the conserved cysteine through the conserved F or W. A D gene is named only where the DNA matches it firmly.

V gene,D gene,CDR3 protein
TRBV19,NA,CASSIPGPTGEISYEQYF
TRBV7-3,TRBD1,CASASRGNQPQHF
TRBV28,TRBD2,CASRSSGGSYEQYF
TRBV4-2,NA,CASSQGGRGNEKLFF
TRBV18,NA,CASSPRGALDTEAFF
TRBV7-9,NA,CASSLGGVKFEQYF
TRBV7-2,NA,CASSVDSSTDTQYF
TRBV11-2,TRBD1,CASSSRRTGNTEAFF
TRBV11-3,NA,CASSHFISEEQFF
TRBV18,TRBD1,CASSPKTGVNYGYTF
TRBV27,TRBD1,CASSLSTGRRADTQYF
TRBV30,NA,CAWSPGNTGSYGYTF
TRBV5-5,NA,CASSLNVVSSYEQYF
TRBV19,NA,CASSIRGTGNTIYF
TRBV6-1,NA,CASSPLGPGGYTF
TRBV7-2,TRBD2,CASSSSGGAYNEQFF
TRBV15,NA,CATSMQGLYGYTF
TRBV28,TRBD2,CASSLTSGGKETQYF
TRBV6-1,NA,CASIERRGDEQYF
TRBV11-2,NA,CASSSPYGTTSGNTIYF
TRBV2,TRBD2,CASPPSSRAGGPNEQFF
TRBV28,NA,CASIGRTRFGEQYF
TRBV5-6,NA,CASSLAPGRATEAFF
TRBV19,NA,CASKKGPGETEAFF
TRBV5-1,NA,CASSLESTDTQYF
TRBV6-1,NA,CASKTISNQPQHF
TRBV19,NA,CASSIRGTGSGTQYF
TRBV5-6,NA,CASSRGRPRHEQYF
TRBV11-2,TRBD1,CASSLGQGAPQHF
TRBV7-8,NA,CASSLDSARQPQHF
TRBV27,NA,CAASKRSAGGGELFF
TRBV11-2,NA,CASSLDAGGERTQYF
TRBV28,NA,CASSLGTDFPYEQYF
TRBV4-3,TRBD2,CASSQVGEGIYIQYF
TRBV5-1,TRBD1,CASGEQGSTEAFF
TRBV27,TRBD2,CASSLHGLAEGTDTQYF
TRBV5-4,TRBD2,CASSRSPGLAGITDTQYF
TRBV6-1,NA,CASSRAPNEKLFF
TRBV6-5,TRBD2,CASSSPGTSGYEQYF
TRBV14,NA,CASSSLSISTDTQYF
TRBV5-1,NA,CASSLEVGGYGYTF
TRBV10-3,TRBD1,CAISERIAGQGAAEQFF
TRBV9,NA,CASSVAWTRGFYEQYF
TRBV6-1,TRBD1,CASSLTGWADTQYF
TRBV5-1,NA,CASSLDTGVGNIQYF
TRBV4-3,NA,CASSQGDRSSGNTIYF
TRBV5-8,NA,CASSFRPRETQYF
TRBV2,TRBD2,CASNTGGPMYTDTQYF
TRBV18,NA,CASSPFEGETQYF
TRBV4-3,NA,CASSNRLTKNIQYF
TRBV30,NA,CAWAYSGELFF
TRBV25-1,NA,CASSELVNSPLHF
TRBV10-3,NA,CAISGSGLYGYTF
TRBV5-6,NA,CASSSIDSPDTEAFF